The subject of this entry is one TCR beta chain. Its antigen is not known. This entry belongs to a study of blood T cells in healthy people across ages. Study results and caveats: Aged donors had fewer naive CD4+ cells and lower diversity than long-lived donors. A roughly linear fall in TCR beta diversity per million T cells was seen with increasing age. With unsorted PBMCs, a conclusive comparison of naive versus antigen-experienced cells was not possible.

A second about 7 to 12 cycle PCR used barcoded and J-beta primers. TCRdb reprocessed the 5' RACE reads via MiXCR and lists one record per CDR3 protein. The table records 1.5 million to 2 million distinct CDR3 sequences, just under 50% of them present only once. The TCR was taken from a woman aged 35 to 49 in good health. The sample taken for sequencing was blood.

CDR3 DNA sequence: TGTGCCAGCAGTGGACGGGGACAGGAGAATTCACCCCTCCACTTT. This encodes CASSGRGQENSPLHF. This chain links TRBV2 with TRBJ1-6, with 8 bases matching TRBD1. Germline-derived CDR1 and CDR2 are SNHLY and FYNNEI. CDR3 size: 15 residues. V shed 4 bases and J 7 bases; nucleotides not matched to a gene: 6.